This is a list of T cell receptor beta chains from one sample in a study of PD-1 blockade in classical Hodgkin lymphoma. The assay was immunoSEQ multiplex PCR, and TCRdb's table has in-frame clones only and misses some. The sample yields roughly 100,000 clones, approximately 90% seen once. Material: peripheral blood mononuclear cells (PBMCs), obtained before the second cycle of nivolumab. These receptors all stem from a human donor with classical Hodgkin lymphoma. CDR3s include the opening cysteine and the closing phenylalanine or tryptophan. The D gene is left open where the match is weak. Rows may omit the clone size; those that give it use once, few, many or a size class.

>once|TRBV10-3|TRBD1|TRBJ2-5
TGTGCCATCAGTGAGCGACAGGGCGGAGAGACCCAGTACTTC
CAISERQGGETQYF
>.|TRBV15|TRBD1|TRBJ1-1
TGTGCCACCAGCAGGGACAGGGGGGTGAACACTGAAGCTTTCTTT
CATSRDRGVNTEAFF
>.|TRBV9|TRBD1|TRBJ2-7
TGTGCCAGCAGCGTAGAACCGGGACAGGGCTACGAGCAGTACTTC
CASSVEPGQGYEQYF
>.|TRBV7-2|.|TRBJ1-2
TGTGCCAGCAGCCCCTTGGGGATAAATGGCTACACCTTC
CASSPLGINGYTF
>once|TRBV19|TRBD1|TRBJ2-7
TGTGCCAGTAGCCCAGACAGGGCACTCGACGAGCAGTACTTC
CASSPDRALDEQYF
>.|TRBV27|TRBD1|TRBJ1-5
TGTGCCAGCAGTTTAGGGACAGGGGGTTATCAGCCCCAGCATTTT
CASSLGTGGYQPQHF
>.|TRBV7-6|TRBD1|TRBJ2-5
TGTGCCAGCAGCTCACCTTTGACAGGGGAAGAGACCCAGTACTTC
CASSSPLTGEETQYF
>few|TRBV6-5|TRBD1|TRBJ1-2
TGTGCCAGCAAGACAGGGTATGGCTACACCTTC
CASKTGYGYTF
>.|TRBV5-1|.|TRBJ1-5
TGCGCCAGCAGCTTAGGTGCTGAGCAGCCCCAGCATTTT
CASSLGAEQPQHF
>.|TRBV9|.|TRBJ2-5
TGTGCCAGCAGCCCCTCTAGCGTCGAGACCCAGTACTTC
CASSPSSVETQYF